This T cell receptor beta chain derives from a study of preoperative IRX-2 immunotherapy in early breast cancer. Noted treatment: preoperative locoregional IRX-2 cytokine immunotherapy. Samples came from a phase Ib trial of preoperative locoregional IRX-2 cytokine immunotherapy. The V gene end was trimmed by 5 bases and the J gene end by 5 bases; junction bases not matched to a gene: 6. The germline CDR1 and CDR2 sequences are SGHTA and FQGNSA. This CDR3 region has 16 residues. Sequenced by immunoSEQ multiplex PCR; TCRdb stores in-frame clones only, minus some. The table lists 24,000 or so clones, roughly 95% of them singletons. Only a few counts were recorded for this clone.

Specimen: tumor tissue, collected after IRX-2 immunotherapy. This TCR came from a human donor with breast cancer. This rearrangement joins TRBV7-2 to TRBJ2-4; 13 nucleotides align to TRBD2. CDR3 DNA sequence: TGTGCCAGCAGCCGTACCGGGACTAGCGGGGAAAACATTCAGTACTTC. Amino acids: CASSRTGTSGENIQYF.